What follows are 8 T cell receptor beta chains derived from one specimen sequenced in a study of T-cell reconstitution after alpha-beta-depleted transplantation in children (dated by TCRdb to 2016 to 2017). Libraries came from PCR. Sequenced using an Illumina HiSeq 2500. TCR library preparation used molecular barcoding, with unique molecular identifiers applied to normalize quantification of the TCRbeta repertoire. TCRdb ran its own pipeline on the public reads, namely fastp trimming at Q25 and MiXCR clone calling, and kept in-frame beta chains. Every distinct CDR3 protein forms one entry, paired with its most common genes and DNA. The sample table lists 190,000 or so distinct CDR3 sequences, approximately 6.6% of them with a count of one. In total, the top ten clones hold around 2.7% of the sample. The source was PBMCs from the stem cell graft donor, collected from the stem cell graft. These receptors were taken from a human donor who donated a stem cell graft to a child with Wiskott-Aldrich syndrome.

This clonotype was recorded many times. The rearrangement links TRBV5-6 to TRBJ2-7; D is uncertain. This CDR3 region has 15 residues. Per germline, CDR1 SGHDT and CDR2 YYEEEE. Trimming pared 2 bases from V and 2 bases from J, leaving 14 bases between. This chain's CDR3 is CASSFRAFVTYEQYF. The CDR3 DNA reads TGTGCCAGCAGCTTTCGGGCATTTGTAACCTACGAGCAGTACTTC.

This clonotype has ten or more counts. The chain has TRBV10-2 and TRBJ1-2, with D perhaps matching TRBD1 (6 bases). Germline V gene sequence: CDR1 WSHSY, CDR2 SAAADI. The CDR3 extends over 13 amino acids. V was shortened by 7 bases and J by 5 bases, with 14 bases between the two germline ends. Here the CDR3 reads CASTQGGLYGYTF. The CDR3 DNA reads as TGCGCCAGCACACAGGGTGGCTTATATGGCTACACCTTC.

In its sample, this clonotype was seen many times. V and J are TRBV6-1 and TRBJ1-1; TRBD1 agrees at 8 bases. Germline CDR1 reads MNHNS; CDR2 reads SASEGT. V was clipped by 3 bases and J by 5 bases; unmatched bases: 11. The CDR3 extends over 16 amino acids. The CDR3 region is CASSEGRGLDVTEAFF. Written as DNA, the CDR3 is TGTGCCAGCAGTGAGGGCAGGGGGCTTGATGTTACTGAAGCTTTCTTT.

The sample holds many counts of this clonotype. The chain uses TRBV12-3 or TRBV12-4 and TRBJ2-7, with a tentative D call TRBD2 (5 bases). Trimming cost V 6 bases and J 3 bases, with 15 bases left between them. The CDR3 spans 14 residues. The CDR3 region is CASRDRGGYYEQYF. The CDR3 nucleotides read TGTGCCAGCAGGGACCGCGGAGGTTACTACGAGCAGTACTTC.

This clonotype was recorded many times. This chain's CDR3 is CASSSGSGYSDTQYF. The CDR3 nucleotides are TGCGCCAGCAGCTCGGGGTCAGGGTACTCAGATACGCAGTATTTT. The rearrangement uses TRBV5-1 and TRBJ2-3, with D perhaps assigned TRBD1 or TRBD2 (5 bases each). CDR3 size: 15 residues. The ends were cut back, 3 bases at V and 4 bases at J, with 15 bases in the middle. In germline, CDR1 is SGHRS, CDR2 YFSETQ.

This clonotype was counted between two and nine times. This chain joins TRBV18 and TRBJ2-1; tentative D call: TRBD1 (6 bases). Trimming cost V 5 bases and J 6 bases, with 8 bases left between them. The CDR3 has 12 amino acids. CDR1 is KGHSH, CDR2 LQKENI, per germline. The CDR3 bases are TGTGCCAGCTCAGCACAGGGCAATGAGCAGTTCTTC. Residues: CASSAQGNEQFF.

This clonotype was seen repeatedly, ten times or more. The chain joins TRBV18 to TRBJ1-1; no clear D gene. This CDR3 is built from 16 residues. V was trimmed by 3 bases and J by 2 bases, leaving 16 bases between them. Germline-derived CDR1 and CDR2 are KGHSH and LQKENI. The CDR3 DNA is TGTGCCAGCTCACCCTCCAACAGAGGCGAAAACACTGAAGCTTTCTTT. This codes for CASSPSNRGENTEAFF.

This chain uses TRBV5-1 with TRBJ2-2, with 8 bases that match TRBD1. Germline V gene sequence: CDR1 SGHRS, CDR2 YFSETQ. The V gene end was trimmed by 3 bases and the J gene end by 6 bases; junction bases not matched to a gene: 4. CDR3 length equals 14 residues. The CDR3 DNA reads TGCGCCAGCAGCTCGGACAGGGCCGCCGGGGAGCTGTTTTTT. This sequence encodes CASSSDRAAGELFF. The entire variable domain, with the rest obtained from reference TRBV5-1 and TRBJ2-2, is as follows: KAGVTQTPRYLIKTRGQQVTLSCSPISGHRSVSWYQQTPGQGLQFLFEYFSETQRNKGNFPGRFSGRQFSNSRSEMNVSTLELGDSALYLCASSSDRAAGELFFGEGSRLTVL.